What follows are 30 T cell receptor beta chains derived from one specimen sequenced in a study of shared clonotypes between healthy human individuals. Sequenced by immunoSEQ multiplex PCR; TCRdb stores in-frame clones only, minus some. The data contain about 2 million clones, roughly 96% of them singletons. The sequenced material came from naive CD4+ T cells sorted from blood. This sample's subset: CD45RA+ positively selected. Receptors originate from a young man in good health.

The V gene is TRBV5-4, the J gene TRBJ2-5; TRBD2 is a possible D gene (6 bases). The V gene lost 3 bases and the J gene lost 5 bases, with 14 bases spanning the gap. Per germline, CDR1 SGHNT and CDR2 YYREEE (reference sequence). CDR3 length: 14 amino acids. CDR3 in DNA: TGTGCCAGCAGCTCCCCTACGGGGAGGGAGACCCAGTACTTC. It encodes CASSSPTGRETQYF.

The count of this clone is one. The CDR3 DNA follows: TGTGCCAGCAGCTTAGAGGGACAGGGTTACACCATATATTTT. It encodes CASSLEGQGYTIYF. The chain is built from TRBV7-8 and TRBJ1-3; 9 bases match TRBD1. Germline loops: CDR1 SGHVS, CDR2 FQNEAQ. The CDR3 covers 14 residues. Germline trimming cut 1 base from V and 8 bases from J; bases unmatched to any gene: 3.

In DNA form, the CDR3 reads TGCAGTGCTTCCTCGGGTTCTGAAGCTTTCTTT. Its translation: CSASSGSEAFF. V and J are TRBV20-1 and TRBJ1-1; D uncertain. Germline V gene sequence: CDR1 DFQATT, CDR2 SNEGSKA (reference sequence). V was shortened by 5 bases and J by 6 bases, with 10 bases between the two germline ends. The CDR3 has 11 amino acids.

V usage is TRBV6-1 and J usage is TRBJ2-3; 10 bases are a match to TRBD2. V was pared by 3 bases and J by 4 bases, with 7 bases of the junction left unmatched. CDR3 size: 16 residues. The V gene's germline CDR1 is MNHNS and CDR2 SASEGT. The CDR3 protein is CASSDLTSGSPDTQYF. CDR3 nucleotides: TGTGCCAGCAGTGATTTGACTAGCGGGTCGCCAGATACGCAGTATTTT.

In its sample, this clone was seen once. The V and J genes are TRBV2 and TRBJ2-5; 10 bases are a match to TRBD1. With V trimmed by 11 bases and J by 2 bases, 2 bases remained unmatched. The CDR3 contains 12 residues. Germline V CDR1 and CDR2: SNHLY, FYNNEI. As DNA, the CDR3 is TGTGCCGGGACAGGGGAACAAGAGACCCAGTACTTC. It encodes CAGTGEQETQYF.

As concerns this clone: Different DNA sequences within this sample yield the same CDR3. The chain recombines TRBV27 with TRBJ2-7; 9 bases are shared with TRBD1. The CDR3 sequence is 13 residues long. With 4 bases clipped from V and 7 bases from J, the junction kept 5 bases outside the gene matches. From germline, CDR1 is MNHEY and CDR2 SMNVEV (reference sequence). CDR3 nucleotides: TGTGCCAGCAGTTCTGGGACAGGGAGAGAGCAGTACTTC. It yields the protein CASSSGTGREQYF.

The rearrangement uses TRBV19 and TRBJ1-5; 7 bases fit TRBD1. The germline V gene encodes CDR1 LNHDA and CDR2 SQIVND (reference sequence). With V trimmed by 10 bases and J by 4 bases, 10 bases remained unmatched. This CDR3 is 14 amino acids long. CDR3 in amino acids: CATHQGGSNQPQHF. CDR3 nucleotides: TGTGCCACTCATCAGGGGGGGAGTAATCAGCCCCAGCATTTT.

This clone is a singleton in its sample. The V gene is TRBV7-2, the J gene TRBJ1-2, with 9 nucleotides matching TRBD1. J gave up 2 bases and V 2 bases, and 3 bases lay outside the gene matches. This CDR3 has 15 residues. Germline V gives CDR1 SGHTA, CDR2 FQGNSA. The CDR3 spells CASSLMGQGNYGYTF. The CDR3 DNA sequence: TGTGCCAGCAGCTTAATGGGACAGGGAAACTATGGCTACACCTTC.

The chain couples TRBV27 to TRBJ1-2, with D uncertain. The CDR3 runs to 15 residues. CDR1 is MNHEY, CDR2 SMNVEV, per germline (reference sequence). The V and J ends lost 2 bases and 8 bases respectively, with 18 bases between them. The DNA of the CDR3 is TGTGCCAGCAGTTTAGCCTCGGGGAAACAACACGGCTACACCTTC. Protein: CASSLASGKQHGYTF.

This clone appeared a single time. The chain employs TRBV14 and TRBJ2-1; no firm D call. CDR3 length: 13 amino acids. V was cut by 3 bases and J by 6 bases, with 9 bases left in between. From germline, CDR1 is SGHDN and CDR2 FVKESK. The DNA for the CDR3 is TGTGCCAGCAGCCACTGGGAAGGCAATGAGCAGTTCTTC. Its protein is CASSHWEGNEQFF.

The chain joins TRBV14 to TRBJ1-4, with D possibly being TRBD1 (5 bases). CDR1 SGHDN and CDR2 FVKESK come from the germline V gene. Trimming left V 4 bases short and J 8 bases short, with 17 bases between. The CDR3 length is 15 residues. The CDR3 nucleotides read TGTGCCAGCAGCCTTGGTGGGAGGGGCCGGGAAAAACTGTTTTTT. This gives the protein CASSLGGRGREKLFF.

The chain carries TRBV2 and TRBJ2-3, with D uncertain. The germline V gene encodes CDR1 SNHLY and CDR2 FYNNEI. There are 12 residues in the CDR3. Between the trimmed V and J ends, which lost 8 bases and 7 bases, there was a span of 13 bases. CDR3 bases: TGTGCCAGCGAAGGGCGTTCCAATACGCAGTATTTT. Translating gives CASEGRSNTQYF.

This sequence joins TRBV20-1 and TRBJ1-1; no definite D call. Germline lookup yields CDR1 DFQATT and CDR2 SNEGSKA (reference sequence). This CDR3 has 10 amino acids. The CDR3 loop reads CRVANTEAFF. As DNA, the CDR3 is TGCCGGGTGGCGAACACTGAAGCTTTCTTT.

The chain recombines TRBV13 with TRBJ2-1, with TRBD2 identical over 8 bases. Germline V lookup: CDR1 PRHDT, CDR2 FYEKMQ (reference sequence). The CDR3 length is 18 residues. V lost 0 bases, J lost 0 bases, and 7 bases stayed unmatched. The CDR3 loop is CASSLGGLAGLSYNEQFF. CDR3 nucleotides: TGTGCCAGCAGCTTAGGAGGTCTAGCGGGTCTCTCCTACAATGAGCAGTTCTTC.

V and J are TRBV6-1 and TRBJ2-1, with 7 positions matching TRBD2. Germline V gene lookup returns CDR1 MNHNS and CDR2 SASEGT. The CDR3 length is 14 residues. With V trimmed by 7 bases and J by 3 bases, 6 bases remained unmatched. This CDR3 reads CASNFGGSYNEQFF. CDR3 DNA: TGTGCCAGCAACTTTGGCGGGAGCTACAATGAGCAGTTCTTC.

CDR3 DNA: TGTGCCAGTTTGACCCCAACCTACGAGCAGTACTTC. Translating gives CASLTPTYEQYF. The V call is TRBV6-5, the J call TRBJ2-7, with no clear D. CDR1 is MNHEY, CDR2 SVGAGI, per germline. The CDR3 is 12 amino acids. V lost 9 bases to trimming and J lost 2 bases, with 11 bases between them.

The rearrangement joins TRBV9 to TRBJ1-1; D not resolved. Trimming pared 0 bases from V and 4 bases from J, leaving 10 bases between. From germline, CDR1 is SGDLS and CDR2 YYNGEE. CDR3 length equals 14 residues. CDR3 coding DNA: TGTGCCAGCAGCGTAGAAATGAGTGGCACTGAAGCTTTCTTT. This sequence encodes CASSVEMSGTEAFF.

This sequence joins TRBV5-8 and TRBJ1-1; TRBD1 might be the D (5 bases). Germline V gene sequence: CDR1 SGHTS, CDR2 YDEGEE. Trimming removed 4 bases from V and 6 bases from J, with 16 bases in between. This CDR3 is built from 14 residues. CDR3 coding DNA: TGTGCCAGCAGCCTGGGACGGAGAACGGCTGAAGCTTTCTTT. Translating it yields CASSLGRRTAEAFF.

CDR3: CASSLSMNGSSSYNEQFF. The CDR3, as DNA: TGTGCCAGCAGTTTATCGATGAACGGATCGAGCTCCTACAATGAGCAGTTCTTC. The chain carries TRBV27 and TRBJ2-1, with no clear D. The germline gives CDR1 MNHEY, CDR2 SMNVEV (reference sequence). V shed 0 bases and J shed 0 bases, with 15 bases lying between them. The CDR3 runs 18 residues.

V and J are TRBV10-1 and TRBJ2-7; D assignment may be TRBD1 or TRBD2 (6 bases each). CDR1 WNHNN and CDR2 SYGVQD come from the germline V gene (reference sequence). This CDR3 contains 14 residues. The V gene lost 0 bases and the J gene lost 5 bases, with 11 bases spanning the gap. The CDR3 is CASSESGGLDEQYF. CDR3 nucleotide sequence: TGCGCCAGCAGTGAGTCTGGGGGGCTCGACGAGCAGTACTTC.

The V gene is TRBV18, the J gene TRBJ1-1; 10 bases match TRBD1. CDR3 length equals 15 residues. Germline CDR1 is KGHSH and CDR2 is LQKENI. Losses at the gene ends were 2 bases for V and 4 bases for J; bases not matched to a gene: 4. This CDR3 reads CASSPGTGDSTEAFF. The CDR3 DNA reads TGTGCCAGCTCACCAGGGACAGGGGACAGCACTGAAGCTTTCTTT.

The rearrangement uses TRBV28 and TRBJ2-3; no definite D call. CDR1 and CDR2 (germline): MDHEN, SYDVKM. The CDR3 spans 14 residues. V lost 2 bases, J lost 5 bases, and 11 bases lay in between. In DNA, the CDR3 is TGTGCCAGCAGTTTAATCCGATCAAAAGATACGCAGTATTTT. Translation: CASSLIRSKDTQYF.

This clone was recorded a few times. Different DNA sequences within this sample yield the same CDR3. V gene TRBV5-1 combines with J gene TRBJ2-3, with no clear D. This CDR3 spans 11 amino acids. The germline gives CDR1 SGHRS, CDR2 YFSETQ. Trimming cost V 0 bases and J 5 bases, with 1 base left between them. In DNA, the CDR3 is TGCGCCAGCAGCTTGGAAGATACGCAGTATTTT. This translates into CASSLEDTQYF. Complete variable domain (other parts from reference TRBV5-1 and TRBJ2-3): KAGVTQTPRYLIKTRGQQVTLSCSPISGHRSVSWYQQTPGQGLQFLFEYFSETQRNKGNFPGRFSGRQFSNSRSEMNVSTLELGDSALYLCASSLEDTQYFGPGTRLTVL.

V is TRBV6-5 and J is TRBJ1-5; no firm D call. The CDR3 loop spans 16 amino acids. The V end lost 0 bases, the J end lost 0 bases, and 9 bases lay between the germline ends. CDR1 is MNHEY, CDR2 SVGAGI, per germline. CDR3 loop: CASSYSSDNSNQPQHF. The CDR3 DNA follows: TGTGCCAGCAGTTACTCATCCGATAATAGCAATCAGCCCCAGCATTTT.

The rearrangement links TRBV2 to TRBJ2-7; tentative D call: TRBD1 (6 bases). The CDR3 is 15 amino acids. V dropped 6 bases and J dropped 3 bases, with 18 bases sitting between them. Germline values: CDR1 SNHLY, CDR2 FYNNEI. CDR3 coding DNA: TGTGCCAGCAGGGAGGAGACAGGAGTACTCTACGAGCAGTACTTC. Its translation: CASREETGVLYEQYF.

The chain couples TRBV18 to TRBJ1-6; no reliable D call. Germline lookup yields CDR1 KGHSH and CDR2 LQKENI. This CDR3 comprises 15 residues. Trimming pared 3 bases from V and 7 bases from J, leaving 13 bases between. The CDR3 DNA is TGTGCCAGCTCACCGCGAAGGGAAGGAAATTCACCCCTCCACTTT. Translation gives CASSPRREGNSPLHF.

The chain combines TRBV7-9 with TRBJ1-1, with D hard to call. Germline V CDR1 and CDR2: SEHNR, FQNEAQ (reference sequence). This CDR3 is 12 amino acids long. Trimming removed 1 base from V and 6 bases from J, with 6 bases in between. The CDR3: CASSLGAAEAFF. As DNA, the CDR3 is TGTGCCAGCAGCTTAGGGGCTGCTGAAGCTTTCTTT.

Remarks on this clone: The sample holds other DNA sequences that translate to the same CDR3. V is TRBV7-2 and J is TRBJ2-7; the D is unclear. Trimming removed 5 bases from V and 1 base from J, with 3 bases in between. CDR3 length: 11 residues. Germline CDR1 and CDR2: SGHTA and FQGNSA. The DNA for the CDR3 is TGTGCCAGCAGCCCTTCCTACGAGCAGTACTTC. This codes for CASSPSYEQYF.

The V gene is TRBV6-4, the J gene TRBJ2-1, with D possibly matching TRBD1 (6 bases). This CDR3 is 16 amino acids long. Trimming removed 0 bases at V and 13 bases at J, with 22 bases between. The germline gives CDR1 MRHNA, CDR2 SNTAGT. The CDR3 coding sequence is TGTGCCAGCAGTGACTCGAAGAGACAGGCACGGTGGGAACAGTTCTTC. Its translation is CASSDSKRQARWEQFF.

The chain carries TRBV11-3 and TRBJ2-7; 7 nucleotides align to TRBD1. J lost 1 base, V lost 5 bases, and 8 bases had no gene match. CDR1 is SGHNT and CDR2 is YENEEA in the germline V gene. The length of the CDR3 is 15 residues. In DNA form, the CDR3 reads TGTGCCAGCAGCGCCGCGACAGGGTTGTCCTACGAGCAGTACTTC. Translating gives CASSAATGLSYEQYF.